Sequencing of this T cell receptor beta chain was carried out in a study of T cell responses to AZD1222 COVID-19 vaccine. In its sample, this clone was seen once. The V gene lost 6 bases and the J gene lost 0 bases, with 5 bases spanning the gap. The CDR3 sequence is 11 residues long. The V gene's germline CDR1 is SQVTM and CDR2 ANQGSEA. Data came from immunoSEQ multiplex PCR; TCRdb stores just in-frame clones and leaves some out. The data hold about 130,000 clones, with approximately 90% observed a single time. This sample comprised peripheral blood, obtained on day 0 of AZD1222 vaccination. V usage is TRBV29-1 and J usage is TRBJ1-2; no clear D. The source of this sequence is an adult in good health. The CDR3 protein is CSVLTNYGYTF. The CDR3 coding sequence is TGCAGCGTCCTCACTAACTATGGCTACACCTTC.